A selection of T cell receptor beta chains follows, all from one sample in a study of CD8 T cells in ankylosing spondylitis. Each CDR3 protein is one row after TCRdb ran MiXCR on the 5' RACE reads. The table shows 100,000 or so distinct CDR3 sequences, with roughly 9% occurring only once. Specimen: blood, either unsorted or a sorted T cell fraction (not recorded which). The source of these receptors is a male donor with ankylosing spondylitis. The CDR3 runs from the conserved cysteine through the conserved F or W. Rows may omit the clone size; those that give it use once, few, many or a size class.

clone_size: many
j_call: TRBJ2-2
v_call: TRBV2
cdr3_aa: CASSDPGELFF

clone_size: few
j_call: TRBJ2-3
v_call: TRBV11-2
cdr3_aa: CASSLVGTELTDTQYF

clone_size: many
j_call: TRBJ1-2
v_call: TRBV2
cdr3_aa: CASSDWPTADYGYTF

clone_size: NA
j_call: TRBJ1-1
v_call: TRBV14
cdr3_aa: CASTLGVSEAFF

clone_size: many
j_call: TRBJ1-1
v_call: TRBV29-1
cdr3_aa: CSVVQGVTEAFF

clone_size: many
j_call: TRBJ1-5
v_call: TRBV12-3/TRBV12-4
cdr3_aa: CASSLEGAINQPQHF

clone_size: NA
j_call: TRBJ2-7
v_call: TRBV10-2
cdr3_aa: CASSDRDSSSYEQYF

clone_size: many
j_call: TRBJ1-1
v_call: TRBV12-3/TRBV12-4
cdr3_aa: CASSSYMIQGLNTEAFF

clone_size: many
j_call: TRBJ2-1
v_call: TRBV7-9
cdr3_aa: CASSSGLAGAYNEQFF

clone_size: few
j_call: TRBJ2-3
v_call: TRBV20-1
cdr3_aa: CSARGRRGTSTDTQYF

clone_size: few
j_call: TRBJ2-7
v_call: TRBV5-5
cdr3_aa: CASNGLEQYF

clone_size: many
j_call: TRBJ2-4
v_call: TRBV14
cdr3_aa: CASSQQGWENIQYF

clone_size: NA
j_call: TRBJ2-1
v_call: TRBV2
cdr3_aa: CASSVRQGYSYNEQFF

clone_size: many
j_call: TRBJ2-4
v_call: TRBV7-2
cdr3_aa: CASLPNIQYF

clone_size: few
j_call: TRBJ2-7
v_call: TRBV12-3/TRBV12-4
cdr3_aa: CASSPPGPPQQYF

clone_size: few
j_call: TRBJ2-5
v_call: TRBV13
cdr3_aa: CASSSRDPGTSGSGETQYF

clone_size: NA
j_call: TRBJ2-1
v_call: TRBV3-1
cdr3_aa: CASSQIEPGGEAYNEQFF

clone_size: NA
j_call: TRBJ2-1
v_call: TRBV7-6
cdr3_aa: CASSLALGQGGEQFF

clone_size: few
j_call: TRBJ2-7
v_call: TRBV20-1
cdr3_aa: CSARDPGQFYEQYF

clone_size: NA
j_call: TRBJ2-7
v_call: TRBV4-2
cdr3_aa: CASSQQTGRGLYF

clone_size: many
j_call: TRBJ2-1
v_call: TRBV12-3/TRBV12-4
cdr3_aa: CASSSNRGRVYNEQFF

clone_size: NA
j_call: TRBJ1-4
v_call: TRBV9
cdr3_aa: CASSGTGEKLFF

clone_size: NA
j_call: TRBJ2-1
v_call: TRBV12-5
cdr3_aa: CASGGGWPLSYNEQFF

clone_size: many
j_call: TRBJ1-3
v_call: TRBV7-6
cdr3_aa: CASSATLGLYSGNTIYF

clone_size: many
j_call: TRBJ2-1
v_call: TRBV6-4
cdr3_aa: CASSQSGRPSYNEQFF

clone_size: NA
j_call: TRBJ2-7
v_call: TRBV7-2
cdr3_aa: CASSLVREGSYEQYF

clone_size: NA
j_call: TRBJ2-1
v_call: TRBV6-4
cdr3_aa: CASSDGGSGDYNEQFF

clone_size: many
j_call: TRBJ2-1
v_call: TRBV27
cdr3_aa: CASSWTSGFSYNEQFF

clone_size: NA
j_call: TRBJ1-1
v_call: TRBV5-1
cdr3_aa: CASSLEGQNFGVTEAFF

clone_size: many
j_call: TRBJ2-7
v_call: TRBV11-2
cdr3_aa: CASRTNYEQYF

clone_size: few
j_call: TRBJ2-1
v_call: TRBV10-3
cdr3_aa: CAIRRQGELGEQFF

clone_size: many
j_call: TRBJ2-4
v_call: TRBV7-9
cdr3_aa: CASSPRIGIENIQYF

clone_size: NA
j_call: TRBJ1-3
v_call: TRBV5-5
cdr3_aa: CASSLDLYAGNTIYF

clone_size: NA
j_call: TRBJ2-1
v_call: TRBV3-1
cdr3_aa: CAGSQESGRPLYNEQFF

clone_size: few
j_call: TRBJ2-3
v_call: TRBV27
cdr3_aa: CASSLSGEFRITTLNDPDTQYF

clone_size: NA
j_call: TRBJ2-3
v_call: TRBV15
cdr3_aa: CATRMTRGVGLADSTDTQYF

clone_size: NA
j_call: TRBJ2-7
v_call: TRBV9
cdr3_aa: CASSVDLASEQYF

clone_size: NA
j_call: TRBJ2-1
v_call: TRBV13
cdr3_aa: CASSFRGNNEQFF

clone_size: NA
j_call: TRBJ2-7
v_call: TRBV20-1
cdr3_aa: CSAPTGGYEQYF

clone_size: NA
j_call: TRBJ2-1
v_call: TRBV27
cdr3_aa: CASSSPTGFNEQFF

clone_size: many
j_call: TRBJ2-5
v_call: TRBV7-9
cdr3_aa: CASRMGTGIAETQYF

clone_size: NA
j_call: TRBJ2-1
v_call: TRBV5-7
cdr3_aa: CASSPTGQGFNEQFF

clone_size: many
j_call: TRBJ2-1
v_call: TRBV24-1
cdr3_aa: CATSMTARGSNEQFF